This T cell receptor (beta chain) was captured by sequencing in a study of blood T cell repertoires in COVID-19 (dated by TCRdb to 2020 to 2022). Study-wide context: Samples from collaborators originated in the United States, Italy and Spain and spanned both the acute and convalescent phases of COVID-19. The prospective study material was composed of cDNA or gDNA derived from T cells, B-cell-depleted T cells, or PBMCs. The repertoires were released in a freely available public database intended as a resource for research on the immune response to SARS-CoV-2. Deeply sampled blood TCRbeta repertoires from subjects exposed to, actively infected with, or recovered from COVID-19 were included in the dataset. The samples were drawn from the first 160 participants of the ongoing ImmuneRACE study and from 1,254 subjects provided by 6 global collaborators. A de-identified subject ID, COVID-19 status, age in years and sex were almost always included in the sample metadata. HLA class I and class II types, where available, came from metadata supplied by the sample provider rather than from assay-based typing. What the authors observed across the whole study: The amount of clinical and demographic metadata varied by source and participant and was provided uncurated.

Participants in the prospective study were enrolled through a virtual design, were aged 18 to 89 years, and lived in approximately 24 United States geographic areas. In the prospective study, participants were assigned to cohorts based on the clinical history participants reported in a screening survey and a study questionnaire. For ImmuneRACE Cohort 3, a participant was defined as recovered based on two consecutive negative NP/OP PCR tests, clearance by a healthcare professional, or resolution of symptoms. Mobile phlebotomists in the prospective study collected whole blood, serum and a nasopharyngeal or oropharyngeal swab from every participant. Prospective study participants could optionally give additional blood draws and questionnaires over an approximately two-month period. Before DNA extraction, prospective study blood samples were shipped either frozen or at room temperature. Spanning cysteine to phenylalanine, the CDR3 consists of 14 amino acids. Only the CDR3 DNA stays, 42 bases, in frame from base 1. V trim: 10 bases; J trim: 0 bases; unmatched bases: 6. From the germline V gene, CDR1 is ENHRY and CDR2 is SYGVKD.

TCRbeta CDR3 regions were amplified from genomic DNA by means of the immunoSEQ Assay, a bias-controlled multiplex PCR. The original methods were these. Nucleated cell counts per sample were estimated from amplification of reference gene primers within the assay. To quantify the absolute abundance of each unique TCRbeta CDR3 rearrangement, sequence reads were collapsed and filtered. For each sample, productive Simpson clonality was calculated by taking the square root of Simpson's diversity index across productive rearrangements. TCRdb took over this immuneACCESS table, retaining in-frame rearrangements with V and J assigned. Such tables are incomplete; in checked studies, under half of the missing clones stem from an unresolved V gene, and the remainder is unexplained. The DNA gave D and trimming, while V, J and clone size come from that table. The sample table lists about 220,000 clones, 70% to 85% of them with a count of one. The ten largest clones add up to 15% of the sample.

Comment on this clone: The antigen it binds to is not known. Per-base qualities were not stored, and no clone one base away is much larger.

The sequencing input was PBMCs or T cells enriched from blood (not recorded which). The clonotype originates from a man aged 35 to 55 who had recovered from COVID-19. The chain links TRBV10-3 with TRBJ1-5; 7 junctional bases match TRBD1. CDR3 sequence: CATQGGYSNQPQHF. The DNA sequence reads TGTGCCACGCAGGGGGGCTATAGCAATCAGCCCCAGCATTTT.